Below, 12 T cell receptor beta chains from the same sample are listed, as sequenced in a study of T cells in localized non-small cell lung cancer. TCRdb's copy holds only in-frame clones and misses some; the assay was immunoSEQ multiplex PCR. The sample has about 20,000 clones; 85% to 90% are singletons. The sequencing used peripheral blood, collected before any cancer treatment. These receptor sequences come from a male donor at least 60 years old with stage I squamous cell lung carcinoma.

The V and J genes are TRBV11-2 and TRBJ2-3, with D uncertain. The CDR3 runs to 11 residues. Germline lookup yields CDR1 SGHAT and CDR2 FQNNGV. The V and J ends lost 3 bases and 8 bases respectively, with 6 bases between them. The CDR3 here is CASSFPSTQYF. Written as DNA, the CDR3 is TGTGCCAGCAGCTTTCCCTCTACGCAGTATTTT.

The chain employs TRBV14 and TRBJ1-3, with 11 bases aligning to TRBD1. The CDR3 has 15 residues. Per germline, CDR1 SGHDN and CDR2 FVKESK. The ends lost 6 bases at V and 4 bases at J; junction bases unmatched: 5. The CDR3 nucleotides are TGTGCCAGCAGTGGACAGGGGGCGCCGGGAAACACCATATATTTT. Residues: CASSGQGAPGNTIYF.

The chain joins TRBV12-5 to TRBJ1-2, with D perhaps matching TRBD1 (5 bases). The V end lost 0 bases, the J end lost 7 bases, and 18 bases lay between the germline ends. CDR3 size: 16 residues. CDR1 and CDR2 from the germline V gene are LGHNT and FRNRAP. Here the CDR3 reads CASGLVIGPGNSGYTF. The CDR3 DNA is TGTGCTAGTGGTTTGGTAATAGGTCCAGGGAATTCTGGCTACACCTTC.

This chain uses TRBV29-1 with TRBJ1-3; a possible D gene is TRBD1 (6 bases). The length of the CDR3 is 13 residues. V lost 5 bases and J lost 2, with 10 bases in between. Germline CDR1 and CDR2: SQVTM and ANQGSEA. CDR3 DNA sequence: TGCAGCGTTATACAGGGAGCTGGAAACACCATATATTTT. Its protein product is CSVIQGAGNTIYF.

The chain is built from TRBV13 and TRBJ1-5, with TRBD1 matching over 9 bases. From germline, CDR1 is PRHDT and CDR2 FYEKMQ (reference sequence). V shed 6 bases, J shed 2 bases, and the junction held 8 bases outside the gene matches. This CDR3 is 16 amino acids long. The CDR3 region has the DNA TGTGCCAGCAGGCCTACAGGGGGCTGGGGCAATCAGCCCCAGCATTTT. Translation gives CASRPTGGWGNQPQHF.

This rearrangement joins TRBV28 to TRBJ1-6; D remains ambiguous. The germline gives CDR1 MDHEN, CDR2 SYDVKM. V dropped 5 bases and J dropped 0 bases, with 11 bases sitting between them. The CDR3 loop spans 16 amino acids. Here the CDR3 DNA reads TGTGCCAGCAGTCCCGACTCCGGCTCCTATAATTCACCCCTCCACTTT. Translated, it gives CASSPDSGSYNSPLHF.

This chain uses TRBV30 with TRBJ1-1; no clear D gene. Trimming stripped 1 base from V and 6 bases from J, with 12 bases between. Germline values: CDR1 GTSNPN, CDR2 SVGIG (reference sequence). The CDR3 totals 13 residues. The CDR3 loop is CAWSGTPGAEAFF. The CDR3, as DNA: TGTGCCTGGAGTGGGACGCCCGGGGCTGAAGCTTTCTTT.

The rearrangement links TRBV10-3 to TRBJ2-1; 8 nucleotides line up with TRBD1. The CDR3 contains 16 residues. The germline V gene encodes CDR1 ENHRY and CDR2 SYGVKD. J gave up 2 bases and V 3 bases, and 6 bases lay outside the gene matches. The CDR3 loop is CAISDLKTGAYNEQFF. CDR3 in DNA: TGTGCCATCAGTGACTTGAAGACAGGGGCCTACAATGAGCAGTTCTTC.

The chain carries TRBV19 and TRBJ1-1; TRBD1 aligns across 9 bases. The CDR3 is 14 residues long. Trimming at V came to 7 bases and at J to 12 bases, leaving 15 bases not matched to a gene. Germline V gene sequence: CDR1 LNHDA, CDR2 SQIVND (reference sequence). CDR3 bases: TGTGCCAGTATCACGACAGGGGGGGATCTGAAACCTTTCTTT. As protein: CASITTGGDLKPFF.

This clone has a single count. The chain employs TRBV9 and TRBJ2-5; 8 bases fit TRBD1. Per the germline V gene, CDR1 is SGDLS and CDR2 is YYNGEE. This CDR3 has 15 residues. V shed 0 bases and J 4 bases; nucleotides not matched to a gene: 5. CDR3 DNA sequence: TGTGCCAGCAGCGTAGGGACAGGGACGGGAGAGACCCAGTACTTC. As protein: CASSVGTGTGETQYF. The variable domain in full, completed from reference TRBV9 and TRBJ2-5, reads DSGVTQTPKHLITATGQRVTLRCSPRSGDLSVYWYQQSLDQGLQFLIQYYNGEERAKGNILERFSAQQFPDLHSELNLSSLELGDSALYFCASSVGTGTGETQYFGPGTRLLVL.

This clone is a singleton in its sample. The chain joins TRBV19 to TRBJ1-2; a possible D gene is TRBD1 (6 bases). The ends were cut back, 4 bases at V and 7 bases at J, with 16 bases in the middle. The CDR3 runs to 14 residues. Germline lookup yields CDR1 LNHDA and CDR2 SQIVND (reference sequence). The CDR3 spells CASSTPTGNLGYTF. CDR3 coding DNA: TGTGCCAGTAGTACTCCGACAGGTAACCTTGGCTACACCTTC. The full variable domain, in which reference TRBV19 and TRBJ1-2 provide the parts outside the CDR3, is DGGITQSPKYLFRKEGQNVTLSCEQNLNHDAMYWYRQDPGQGLRLIYYSQIVNDFQKGDIAEGYSVSREKKESFPLTVTSAQKNPTAFYLCASSTPTGNLGYTFGSGTRLTVV.

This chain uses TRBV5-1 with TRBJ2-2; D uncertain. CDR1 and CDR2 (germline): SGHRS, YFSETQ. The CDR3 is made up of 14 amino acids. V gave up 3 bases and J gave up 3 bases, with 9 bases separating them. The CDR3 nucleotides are TGCGCCAGCAGCTATGACGTAGACACCGGGGAGCTGTTTTTT. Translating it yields CASSYDVDTGELFF.